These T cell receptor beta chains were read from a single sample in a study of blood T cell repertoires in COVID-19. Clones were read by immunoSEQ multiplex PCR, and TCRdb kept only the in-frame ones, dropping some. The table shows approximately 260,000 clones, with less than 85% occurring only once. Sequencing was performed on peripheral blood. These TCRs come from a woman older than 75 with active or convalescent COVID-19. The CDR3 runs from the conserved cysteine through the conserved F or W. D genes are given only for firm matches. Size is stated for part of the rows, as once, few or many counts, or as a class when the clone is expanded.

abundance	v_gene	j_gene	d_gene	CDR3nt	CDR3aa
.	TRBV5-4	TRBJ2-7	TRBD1	TGTGCCAGCAGTCAATCCGGGACAGCGACCTACGAGCAGTACTTC	CASSQSGTATYEQYF
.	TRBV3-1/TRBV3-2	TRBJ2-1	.	TGTGCCAGCAGCCAAGAGGGCCGGAATTACAATGAGCAGTTCTTC	CASSQEGRNYNEQFF
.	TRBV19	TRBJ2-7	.	TGTGCCAGTAGTATAGCGGCCCAGGGCTATAGCGAGCAGTACTTC	CASSIAAQGYSEQYF
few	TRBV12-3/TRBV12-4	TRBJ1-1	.	TGTGCCAGCAGTTTTTCAGGGAACACTGAAGCTTTCTTT	CASSFSGNTEAFF
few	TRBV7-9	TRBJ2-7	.	TGTGCCAGCAGCTTAGACAGATCCTACGAGCAGTACTTC	CASSLDRSYEQYF
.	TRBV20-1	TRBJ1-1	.	TGCAGTGCTAGTGACGTGAACACTGAAGCTTTCTTT	CSASDVNTEAFF
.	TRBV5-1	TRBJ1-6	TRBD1	TGCGCCAGCAGCTCAGCCCAACAGGGGGCAGGATCACCCCTCCACTTT	CASSSAQQGAGSPLHF
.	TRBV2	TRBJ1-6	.	TGTGTCAGCAAGAGGAGGGCCCAAAATTCACCCCTCCACTTT	CVSKRRAQNSPLHF
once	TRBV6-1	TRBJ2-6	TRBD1	TGTGCCAGCAGTGAAGGGGACAGGGTCTCTGGGGCCAACGTCCTGACTTTC	CASSEGDRVSGANVLTF
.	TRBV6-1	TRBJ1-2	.	TGTGCCAGCAGTGAATACATAAGCGGGTATGGCTACACCTTC	CASSEYISGYGYTF
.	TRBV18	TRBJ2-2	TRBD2	TGTGCCAGCTCACGACGGACTAGCGGGAGTGCCGGGGAGCTGTTTTTT	CASSRRTSGSAGELFF
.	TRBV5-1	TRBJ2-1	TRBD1	TGCGCCAGCAGCCCTGGGAGAACAGGGGCCTACAATGAGCAGTTCTTC	CASSPGRTGAYNEQFF
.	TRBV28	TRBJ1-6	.	TGTGCCAGCAGCTTGCCGGGGTTTAATTCACCCCTCCACTTT	CASSLPGFNSPLHF
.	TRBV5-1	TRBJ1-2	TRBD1	TGCGCCAGCAGCTTGGCCGATGGACAGGGATATGGCTACACCTTC	CASSLADGQGYGYTF
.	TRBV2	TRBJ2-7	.	TGTGCCAGCAGGCGAGGGAGCACAGGGCAGATCGTGCAGTACTTC	CASRRGSTGQIVQYF
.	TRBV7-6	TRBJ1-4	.	TGTGCCAGCAGCTTAGCAAGTGCGGGGGCCGAACTGTTTTTT	CASSLASAGAELFF
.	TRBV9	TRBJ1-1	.	TGTGCCAGCAGCGAGGGACAGAACACTGAAGCTTTCTTT	CASSEGQNTEAFF
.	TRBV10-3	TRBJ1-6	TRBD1	TGTGCCATCAGTGCTAACAGGGGAAGGGACTCACCCCTCCACTTT	CAISANRGRDSPLHF
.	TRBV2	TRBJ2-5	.	TGTGCCAGCAGTTACTACCAAGAGACCCAGTACTTC	CASSYYQETQYF
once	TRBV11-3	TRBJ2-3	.	TGTGCCAGCAGCAACGTTGTGTCAGGGGGAGGAGATACGCAGTATTTT	CASSNVVSGGGDTQYF
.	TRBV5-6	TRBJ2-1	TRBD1	TGTGCCAGCAGCCGCGGACAGGTGGTGAGAAATGAGCAGTTCTTC	CASSRGQVVRNEQFF
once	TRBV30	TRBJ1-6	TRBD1	TGTGCCTGGAGTGTACAGGGGCCACCCCTCCACTTT	CAWSVQGPPLHF
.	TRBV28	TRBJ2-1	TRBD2	TGTGCCAGCAGTCTGGGACTAGCGGGAGTAGGACCCTACAATGAGCAGTTCTTC	CASSLGLAGVGPYNEQFF
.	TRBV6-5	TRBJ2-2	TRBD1	TGTGCCAGCAAGAGGGGGACAGGGTCGGCCGGGGAGCTGTTTTTT	CASKRGTGSAGELFF
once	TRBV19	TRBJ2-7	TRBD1	TGTGCCAGTAGTCACCGACAGGGCTACGAGCAGTACTTC	CASSHRQGYEQYF